This T cell receptor beta chain was identified in a study of human T cells and chemical hapten exposure. Time point of the sample: pre-sensitization, week 0. Treatment noted: therapeutic diphenylcyclopropenone sensitization with weekly scalp DPC. CDR3 length equals 16 residues. Per germline, CDR1 SGHNT and CDR2 YENEEA. The junction had 11 bases not matched to a gene; V was cut back by 5 bases and J by 2 bases. MiXCR was run by TCRdb on the RACE reads, yielding one entry per CDR3 protein. The sample records around 380,000 distinct CDR3 sequences, about 5.4% being singletons. The chain combines TRBV11-3 with TRBJ1-1; 7 bases align to TRBD1. This TCR derives from a young woman with alopecia areata. Some clones in this sample may be carry-over from other donors' samples. This specimen was whole blood, taken in connection with sensitization to the hapten diphenylcyclopropenone (DPC). DNA of the CDR3: TGTGCCAGCAGCCCCGGAGGGGGCCCCTTAAACACTGAAGCTTTCTTT. Protein: CASSPGGGPLNTEAFF.